The clone carrying this TCR beta chain was observed a handful of times. What it binds is unknown. The sample originates from a study of T-cell reconstitution after alpha-beta-depleted transplantation in children. The ends were cut back, 3 bases at V and 9 bases at J, with 13 bases in the middle. Germline V gene sequence: CDR1 SGDLS, CDR2 YYNGEE. This CDR3 region has 13 residues. Regarding the study as a whole: Roughly two months post-transplant, alpha-beta T cells reportedly originated from several hundred graft clones that had expanded. Newly produced T cells mostly provided counts and TCRbeta diversity after one year, as hyperexpanded clones declined. The origin of high day-60 TCRbeta diversity in some patients lay in surviving recipient T cells and thymic progenitors.

Unique molecular identifiers tagged the TCRbeta library. A single record per CDR3 protein comes from TCRdb applying MiXCR to the PCR reads. The data contain about 870,000 distinct CDR3 sequences, about 15% of them singletons. Sequencing used PBMCs, mostly from graft donor cells, obtained 360 days after TCRalphabeta/CD19-depleted stem cell transplant. The TCR originated in a male patient younger than 18 who had a stem cell transplant for acute lymphoblastic leukemia, so the T cells may come from the graft donor. The chain joins TRBV9 to TRBJ2-1; D ambiguous. The CDR3 loop is CASSGLGLVEQFF. The CDR3 DNA is TGTGCCAGCAGCGGACTCGGGCTGGTTGAGCAGTTCTTC.